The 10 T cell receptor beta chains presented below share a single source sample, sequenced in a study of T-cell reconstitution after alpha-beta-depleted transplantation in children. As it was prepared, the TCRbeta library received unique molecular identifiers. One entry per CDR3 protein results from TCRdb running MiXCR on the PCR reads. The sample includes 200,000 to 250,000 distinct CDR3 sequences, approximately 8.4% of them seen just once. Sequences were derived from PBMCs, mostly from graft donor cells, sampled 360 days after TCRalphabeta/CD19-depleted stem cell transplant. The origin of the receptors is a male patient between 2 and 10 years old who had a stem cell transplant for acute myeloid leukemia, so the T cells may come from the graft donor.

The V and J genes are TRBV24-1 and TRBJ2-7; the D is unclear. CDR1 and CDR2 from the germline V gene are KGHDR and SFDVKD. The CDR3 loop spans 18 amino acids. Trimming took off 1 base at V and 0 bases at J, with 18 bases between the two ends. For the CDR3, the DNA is TGTGCCACCAGTGATTTCCTCCCAAGGAGAAAAGTCTCCTACGAGCAGTACGTC. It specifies CATSDFLPRRKVSYEQYV.

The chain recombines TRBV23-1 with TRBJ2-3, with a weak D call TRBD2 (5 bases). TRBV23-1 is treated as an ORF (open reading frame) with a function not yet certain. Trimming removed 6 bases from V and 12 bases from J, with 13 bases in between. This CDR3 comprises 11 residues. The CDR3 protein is CASRLRENQYF. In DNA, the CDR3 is TGCGCCAGCAGGCTGAGGGAGAACCAGTATTTT.

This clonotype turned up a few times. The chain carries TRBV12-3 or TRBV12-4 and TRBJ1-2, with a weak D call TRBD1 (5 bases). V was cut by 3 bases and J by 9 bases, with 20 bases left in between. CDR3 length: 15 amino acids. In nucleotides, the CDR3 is TGTGCCAGCAGTTTGAGTTATGACAGAATGGAAAGCTACACCTTC. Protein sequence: CASSLSYDRMESYTF.

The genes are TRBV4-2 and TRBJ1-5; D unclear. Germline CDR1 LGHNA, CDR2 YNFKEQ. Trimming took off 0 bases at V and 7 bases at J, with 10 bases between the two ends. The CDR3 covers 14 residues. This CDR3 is CASSQDGLLQPQHF. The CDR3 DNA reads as TGTGCCAGCAGCCAAGATGGGCTTTTGCAGCCCCAGCATTTT.

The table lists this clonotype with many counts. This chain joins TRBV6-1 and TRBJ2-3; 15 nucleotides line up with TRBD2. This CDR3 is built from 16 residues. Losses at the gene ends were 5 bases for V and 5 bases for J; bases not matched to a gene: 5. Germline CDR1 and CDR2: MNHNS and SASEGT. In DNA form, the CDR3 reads TGTGCCAGCAGTCCGTGGACTAGCGGGGGGGAAGATACGCAGTATTTT. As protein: CASSPWTSGGEDTQYF.

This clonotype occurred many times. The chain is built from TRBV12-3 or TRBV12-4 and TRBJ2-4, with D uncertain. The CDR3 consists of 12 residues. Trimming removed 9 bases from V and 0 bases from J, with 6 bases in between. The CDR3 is CASQVAKNIQYF. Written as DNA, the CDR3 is TGTGCCAGTCAAGTAGCCAAAAACATTCAGTACTTC.

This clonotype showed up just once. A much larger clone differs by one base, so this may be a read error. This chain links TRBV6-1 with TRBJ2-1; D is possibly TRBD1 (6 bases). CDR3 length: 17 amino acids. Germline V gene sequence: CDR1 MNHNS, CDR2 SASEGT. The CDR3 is CASRERLGGELYNELFF. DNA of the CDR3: TGTGCCAGCAGGGAGCGCTTAGGGGGAGAGCTCTACAATGAGCTGTTCTTC.

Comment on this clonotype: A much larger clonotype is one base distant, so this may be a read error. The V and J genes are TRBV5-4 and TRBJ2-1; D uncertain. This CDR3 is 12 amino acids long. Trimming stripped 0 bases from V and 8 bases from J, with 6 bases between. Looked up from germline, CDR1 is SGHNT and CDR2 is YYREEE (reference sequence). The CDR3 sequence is CASSLAWYEQFF. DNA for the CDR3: TGTGCCAGCAGCTTGGCCTGGTATGAGCAGTTCTTC.

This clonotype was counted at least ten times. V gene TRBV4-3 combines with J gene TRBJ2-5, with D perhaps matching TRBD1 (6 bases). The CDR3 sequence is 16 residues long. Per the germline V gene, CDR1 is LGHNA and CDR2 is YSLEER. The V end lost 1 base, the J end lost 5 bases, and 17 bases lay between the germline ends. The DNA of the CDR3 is TGCGCCAGCAGCCAAGGGCTCGACAGGCCCTTGGAGACCCAGTACTTC. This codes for CASSQGLDRPLETQYF.

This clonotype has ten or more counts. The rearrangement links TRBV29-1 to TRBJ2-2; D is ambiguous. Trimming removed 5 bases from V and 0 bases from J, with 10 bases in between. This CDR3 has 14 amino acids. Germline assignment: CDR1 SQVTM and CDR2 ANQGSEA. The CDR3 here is CSVSMRSNTGELFF. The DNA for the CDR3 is TGCAGCGTTTCCATGCGGTCGAACACCGGGGAGCTGTTTTTT.